The 12 T cell receptor beta chains listed next were all sequenced from one sample in a study of vaccination and CD4 T cells after COVID-19. No antigens are known for them. Noted treatment: approximately nine-day PBMC culture with coronavirus spike peptide pools or control peptides (ViraFEST assay). An unexposed donor provided the CD4+ T cells, which were collected before the COVID-19 pandemic (2011-2018). The Oncomine TCR Beta short-read assay sequenced DNA from cultured CD4+ T cells. TCRdb reprocessed the PCR reads with MiXCR, giving one entry per CDR3 protein. The data show 5,400 or so distinct CDR3 sequences, about 48% seen once. Input material: CD4+ T cells from blood, cultured in vitro. These receptors were taken from a human donor in good health.

The rearrangement uses TRBV6-1 and TRBJ2-3; 9 positions match TRBD2. Germline V gives CDR1 MNHNS, CDR2 SASEGT. The CDR3 is 13 residues long. J was trimmed by 7 bases and V by 6 bases; bases with no gene match: 5. The CDR3: CASSSSGGHTQYF. The CDR3 DNA sequence: TGTGCCAGCAGCAGTAGCGGGGGACATACGCAGTATTTT.

The V call is TRBV6-1, the J call TRBJ1-1; D not certain. The germline CDR1 and CDR2 sequences are MNHNS and SASEGT. Trimming took 4 bases from V and 0 from J, leaving 18 bases between them. The CDR3 runs 17 residues. In DNA, the CDR3 is TGTGCCAGCAGTGCAGACTGGGGTAGCAGACTGAACACTGAAGCTTTCTTT. Protein product: CASSADWGSRLNTEAFF.

This clonotype was counted a few times. The chain couples TRBV7-2 to TRBJ1-5; D remains ambiguous. Germline CDR1 reads SGHTA; CDR2 reads FQGNSA. The V end was cut by 1 base, the J end by 4 bases, with 11 bases between. The CDR3 runs to 15 residues. DNA for the CDR3: TGTGCCAGCAGCTTAGGGGGAGCCTCTAATCAGCCCCAGCATTTT. It specifies CASSLGGASNQPQHF.

The chain joins TRBV11-2 to TRBJ2-7, with D perhaps TRBD1 or TRBD2 (5 bases each). V was clipped by 3 bases and J by 2 bases, with 8 bases between them. The CDR3 spans 13 residues. The germline V gene encodes CDR1 SGHAT and CDR2 FQNNGV. CDR3 protein: CASSLGRTYEQYF. CDR3 coding DNA: TGTGCCAGCAGCTTGGGACGGACCTACGAGCAGTACTTC.

This clonotype was observed a few times. The V gene is TRBV7-3, the J gene TRBJ1-1; D is ambiguous. Germline-derived CDR1 and CDR2 are SGHTA and FQGTGA. The CDR3 totals 16 residues. V lost 2 bases to trimming and J lost 6 bases, with 19 bases between them. DNA for the CDR3: TGTGCCAGCAGCTTACAAGGTGTCAAAAACGGGGCTGAAGCTTTCTTT. This translates into CASSLQGVKNGAEAFF.

The chain uses TRBV20-1 and TRBJ1-1; 7 positions match TRBD1. In germline, CDR1 is DFQATT, CDR2 SNEGSKA (reference sequence). V was pared by 4 bases and J by 4 bases, with 0 bases of the junction left unmatched. This CDR3 comprises 11 residues. Here the CDR3 DNA reads TGCAGTGCTACAGGGGGCACTGAAGCTTTCTTT. Residues: CSATGGTEAFF.

A remark on this clonotype: One end of the junction fails to match germline, which may point to a read error. The chain is built from TRBV5-1 and TRBJ1-2, with a tentative D call TRBD1 (5 bases). CDR1 and CDR2 from the germline V gene are SGHRS and YFSETQ. The CDR3 extends over 13 amino acids. CDR3: CANSPGDSEGYTF. DNA of the CDR3: TGCGCCAACAGCCCCGGGGACTCCGAGGGCTACACCTTC.

The rearrangement uses TRBV19 and TRBJ1-2; tentatively, D is TRBD1 (5 bases). This CDR3 is built from 16 residues. V gave up 5 bases and J gave up 0 bases, with 16 bases separating them. Per germline, CDR1 LNHDA and CDR2 SQIVND (reference sequence). The CDR3 here is CASSPLDTVTNYGYTF. In DNA, the CDR3 is TGTGCCAGTAGTCCCCTGGACACCGTGACTAACTATGGCTACACCTTC.

The chain uses TRBV27 and TRBJ2-7; D uncertain. Trimming removed 0 bases from V and 2 bases from J, with 14 bases in between. The CDR3 covers 16 residues. Germline values: CDR1 MNHEY, CDR2 SMNVEV (reference sequence). The CDR3 sequence is CASSLSAGRAPYEQYF. Here the CDR3 DNA reads TGTGCCAGCAGTTTATCGGCAGGAAGGGCTCCCTACGAGCAGTACTTC.

The chain recombines TRBV24-1 with TRBJ2-7; TRBD2 might be the D (5 bases). The CDR3 runs to 18 residues. CDR1 and CDR2 (germline): KGHDR, SFDVKD. The V end was cut by 9 bases, the J end by 2 bases, with 28 bases between. CDR3 DNA sequence: TGTGCCACCCCCAGGTGTTCGCCGAGGGAAATCTATCCCTACGAGCAGTACTTC. This sequence encodes CATPRCSPREIYPYEQYF.

The chain couples TRBV6-1 to TRBJ2-7; no firm D call. The CDR3 contains 13 residues. Germline V gives CDR1 MNHNS, CDR2 SASEGT. V was pared by 7 bases and J by 4 bases, with 14 bases between. The CDR3 sequence: CASMGSSVYEQYF. CDR3 bases: TGTGCCAGCATGGGTTCTAGTGTGTACGAGCAGTACTTC.

V gene TRBV2 combines with J gene TRBJ1-6; 7 bases map to TRBD1. V dropped 5 bases and J dropped 4; count of bases not matched to a gene: 5. The CDR3 has 15 residues. The germline V gene encodes CDR1 SNHLY and CDR2 FYNNEI. CDR3 amino acids: CASSTRQGYNSPLHF. Written as DNA, the CDR3 is TGTGCCAGCAGTACCAGACAGGGTTATAATTCACCCCTCCACTTT.